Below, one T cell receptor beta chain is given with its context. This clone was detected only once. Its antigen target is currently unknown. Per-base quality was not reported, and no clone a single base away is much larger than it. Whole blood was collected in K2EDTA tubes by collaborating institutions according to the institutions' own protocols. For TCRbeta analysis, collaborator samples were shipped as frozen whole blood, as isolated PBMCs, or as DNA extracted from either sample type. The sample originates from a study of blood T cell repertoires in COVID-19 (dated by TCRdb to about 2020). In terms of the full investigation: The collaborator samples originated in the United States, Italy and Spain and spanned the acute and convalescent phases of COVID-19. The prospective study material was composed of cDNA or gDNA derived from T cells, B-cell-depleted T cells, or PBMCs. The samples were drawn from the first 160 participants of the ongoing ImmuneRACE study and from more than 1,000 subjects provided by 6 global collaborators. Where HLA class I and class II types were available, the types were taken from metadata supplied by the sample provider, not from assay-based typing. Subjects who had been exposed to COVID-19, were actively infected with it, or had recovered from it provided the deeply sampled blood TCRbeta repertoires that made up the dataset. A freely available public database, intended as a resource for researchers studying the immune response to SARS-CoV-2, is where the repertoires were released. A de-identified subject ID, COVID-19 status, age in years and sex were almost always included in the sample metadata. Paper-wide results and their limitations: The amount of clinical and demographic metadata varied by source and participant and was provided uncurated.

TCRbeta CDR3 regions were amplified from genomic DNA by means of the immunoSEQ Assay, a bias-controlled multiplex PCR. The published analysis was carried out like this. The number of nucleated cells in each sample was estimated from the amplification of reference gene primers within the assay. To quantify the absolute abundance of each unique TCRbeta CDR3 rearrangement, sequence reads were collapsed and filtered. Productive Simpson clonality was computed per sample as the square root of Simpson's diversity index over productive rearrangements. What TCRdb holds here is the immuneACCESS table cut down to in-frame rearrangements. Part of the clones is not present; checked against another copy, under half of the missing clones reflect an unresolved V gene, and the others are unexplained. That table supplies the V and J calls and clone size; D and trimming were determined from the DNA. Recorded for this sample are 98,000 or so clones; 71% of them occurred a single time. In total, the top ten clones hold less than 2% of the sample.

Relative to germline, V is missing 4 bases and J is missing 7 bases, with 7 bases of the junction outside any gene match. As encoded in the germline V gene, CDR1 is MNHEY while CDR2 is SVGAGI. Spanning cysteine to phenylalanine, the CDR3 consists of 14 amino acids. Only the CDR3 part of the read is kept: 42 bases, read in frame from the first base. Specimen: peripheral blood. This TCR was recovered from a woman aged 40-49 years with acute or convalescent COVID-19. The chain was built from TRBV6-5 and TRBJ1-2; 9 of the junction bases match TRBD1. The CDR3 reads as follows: CASSWGDRVAGYTF. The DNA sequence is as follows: TGTGCCAGCAGTTGGGGGGACAGGGTGGCTGGCTACACCTTC.